The sequence of this T cell receptor beta chain was determined in a study of OX40 agonist ivuxolimab in advanced cancers. Study-wide results and limits: Among the least clonally expanded were partial responders at 0.1-3.0 mg/kg.

The CDR3 contains 18 residues. V gave up 4 bases and J gave up 0 bases, with 19 bases separating them. As for this clone: Its antigen is not known.

The protocol was immunoSEQ multiplex PCR, while the TCRdb copy is restricted to in-frame clones and leaves out a portion. Counted here are fewer than 65,000 clones, 75% to 90% occurring once; the ten biggest clones make up about 0.6%. The sequences come from CD4+ or CD8+ T cells sorted from blood, collected in a trial of the OX40 agonist ivuxolimab. The source is an adult with an advanced solid tumor such as melanoma, head and neck, liver or kidney cancer. The V call is TRBV23-1, the J call TRBJ2-4, with D maybe TRBD2 (6 bases). TRBV23-1 is recorded as an ORF, its role being uncertain. In DNA form, the CDR3 reads TGCGCCAGCAGTCCCCGACTAGTCCAAATTCTAGCCAAAAACATTCAGTACTTC. As protein: CASSPRLVQILAKNIQYF.